These 20 T cell receptor beta chains were all obtained from the same sample, sequenced in a study of cytomegalovirus exposure and HLA in healthy donors. Amplification used 60 Vbeta primers and 13 Jbeta primers. Repertoires were generated with immunoSEQ multiplex PCR, while TCRdb's copy carries only in-frame clones and drops some. Here the sample spans 120,000 or so clones, about 74% being singletons. Input material: PBMCs. The origin of the receptors is a woman aged 50 to 60 in good health and CMV-seropositive.

CDR3 in amino acids: CAAGLRNGELFF. In DNA form, the CDR3 reads TGTGCCGCAGGGCTGAGGAACGGGGAGCTGTTTTTT. The genes are TRBV7-9 and TRBJ2-2; TRBD1 might be the D (5 bases). V lost 11 bases, J lost 7 bases, and 14 bases lay in between. Germline V gives CDR1 SEHNR, CDR2 FQNEAQ (reference sequence). This CDR3 region has 12 residues. The whole variable domain, remainder taken from reference TRBV7-9 and TRBJ2-2, is DTGVSQNPRHKITKRGQNVTFRCDPISEHNRLYWYRQTLGQGPEFLTYFQNEAQLEKSRLLSDRFSAERPKGSFSTLEIQRTEQGDSAMYLCAAGLRNGELFFGEGSRLTVL.

The chain combines TRBV4-1 with TRBJ1-2; maybe TRBD1 (6 bases). The CDR3 length is 18 residues. CDR1 and CDR2 from the germline V gene are MGHRA and YSYEKL. The V end was cut by 6 bases, the J end by 3 bases, with 26 bases between. CDR3 nucleotide sequence: TGCGCCAGCAGAAGTGGGGGGGGCAGGAGGAGGTCGGACTATGGCTACACCTTC. Its translation: CASRSGGGRRRSDYGYTF.

The chain couples TRBV2 to TRBJ2-1; 7 bases map to TRBD2. V trimming: 3 bases; J trimming: 9 bases; junction bases outside the gene matches: 2. The germline gives CDR1 SNHLY, CDR2 FYNNEI. CDR3 length: 12 amino acids. The CDR3 DNA is TGTGCCAGCAGTGACGGGGGGAGTGAGCAGTTCTTC. This gives the protein CASSDGGSEQFF.

The rearrangement uses TRBV5-1 and TRBJ2-3; D ambiguous. V lost 1 base and J 5 bases, leaving 8 bases between the germline ends. CDR3 length: 13 amino acids. From germline, CDR1 is SGHRS and CDR2 YFSETQ. CDR3 in amino acids: CASSLTAQDTQYF. CDR3 sequence (DNA): TGCGCCAGCAGCTTGACAGCACAAGATACGCAGTATTTT.

The rearrangement joins TRBV5-6 to TRBJ1-5; weak D call: TRBD1 (5 bases). Germline V gene lookup returns CDR1 SGHDT and CDR2 YYEEEE. Trimming removed 0 bases from V and 3 bases from J, with 16 bases in between. CDR3 length: 17 amino acids. CDR3 sequence (DNA): TGTGCCAGCAGCTTGGGGCAGGGATCTCAAGACAATCAGCCCCAGCATTTT. The encoded protein is CASSLGQGSQDNQPQHF.

The chain combines TRBV6-1 with TRBJ2-1; TRBD1 agrees at 7 bases. From germline, CDR1 is MNHNS and CDR2 SASEGT. The CDR3 contains 14 residues. V trimming: 5 bases; J trimming: 8 bases; junction bases outside the gene matches: 9. CDR3 loop: CASSWRQGTDEQFF. As DNA, the CDR3 is TGTGCCAGCAGTTGGAGACAGGGTACCGATGAGCAGTTCTTC.

This clone was recorded only once. The chain combines TRBV6-4 with TRBJ1-2, with TRBD1 matching over 8 bases. The J segment lost 1 base and the V segment lost 7 bases, leaving 5 bases of the junction unmatched. The CDR3 is made up of 14 amino acids. Germline values: CDR1 MRHNA, CDR2 SNTAGT. Written as DNA, the CDR3 is TGTGCCAGCAACTACAGGGGGTATAACTATGGCTACACCTTC. It encodes CASNYRGYNYGYTF.

The chain has TRBV18 and TRBJ1-2; possible D gene TRBD1, 5 bases. This CDR3 has 13 residues. V was clipped by 6 bases and J by 4 bases, with 12 bases between them. Germline CDR1 KGHSH, CDR2 LQKENI. CDR3 in amino acids: CASSDSLLYGYTF. CDR3 coding DNA: TGTGCCAGCTCCGACAGCCTCCTCTATGGCTACACCTTC.

This clone was observed a handful of times. The genes are TRBV18 and TRBJ1-2; D not certain. Trimming pared 0 bases from V and 4 bases from J, leaving 6 bases between. The CDR3 has 13 amino acids. The germline gives CDR1 KGHSH, CDR2 LQKENI. The CDR3 coding sequence is TGTGCCAGCTCACCACCGGTCGGCTATGGCTACACCTTC. It translates to CASSPPVGYGYTF.

The chain employs TRBV7-2 and TRBJ1-4; 8 positions match TRBD1. Germline trimming cut 5 bases from V and 6 bases from J; bases unmatched to any gene: 11. Germline CDR1 is SGHTA and CDR2 is FQGNSA. The CDR3 is made up of 16 amino acids. DNA for the CDR3: TGTGCCAGCAGCGCATCCGGACAGGGTTTATATGAAAAACTGTTTTTT. Encoded protein: CASSASGQGLYEKLFF.

This clone was seen only a few times. V usage is TRBV6-5 and J usage is TRBJ2-1; D is ambiguous. There are 13 residues in the CDR3. Germline CDR1 reads MNHEY; CDR2 reads SVGAGI. V dropped 7 bases and J dropped 5 bases, with 12 bases sitting between them. The CDR3: CASTAGYNNEQFF. CDR3 bases: TGTGCCAGCACCGCAGGATATAACAATGAGCAGTTCTTC.

The table lists this clone with a count of one. The rearrangement links TRBV7-9 to TRBJ2-7; 12 bases align to TRBD1. The CDR3 has 16 amino acids. Germline V lookup: CDR1 SEHNR, CDR2 FQNEAQ (reference sequence). With V trimmed by 2 bases and J by 3 bases, 5 bases remained unmatched. CDR3 residues: CASSLRGTGGFYEQYF. The CDR3 DNA sequence: TGTGCCAGCAGCTTAAGAGGGACAGGGGGCTTCTACGAGCAGTACTTC.

The chain is built from TRBV6-1 and TRBJ2-2; D is unclear. Germline V gene data show CDR1 as MNHNS and CDR2 as SASEGT. The CDR3 covers 13 residues. V was trimmed by 6 bases and J by 1 base, leaving 6 bases between them. CDR3 residues: CASRLQNTGELFF. Here the CDR3 DNA reads TGTGCCAGCAGATTACAGAACACCGGGGAGCTGTTTTTT.

This chain uses TRBV5-6 with TRBJ1-1; 7 positions agree with TRBD1. The CDR3 is made up of 14 amino acids. Germline CDR1 SGHDT, CDR2 YYEEEE. J was trimmed by 11 bases and V by 4 bases; bases with no gene match: 14. The CDR3 nucleotides read TGTGCCAGCAGCACGAGTCGACAGGGCAATAGGGCTTTCTTT. This sequence encodes CASSTSRQGNRAFF. The whole variable domain, filled in from reference TRBV5-6 and TRBJ1-1, reads DAGVTQSPTHLIKTRGQQVTLRCSPKSGHDTVSWYQQALGQGPQFIFQYYEEEERQRGNFPDRFSGHQFPNYSSELNVNALLLGDSALYLCASSTSRQGNRAFFGQGTRLTVV.

This clone has only one observation. The rearrangement uses TRBV6-6 and TRBJ1-2, with TRBD1 as a possible D gene (6 bases). V shed 6 bases and J shed 4 bases, with 12 bases lying between them. Per germline, CDR1 MNHNY and CDR2 SVGAGI (reference sequence). The length of the CDR3 is 13 residues. The chain's CDR3 is CASSSQGLYGYTF. DNA for the CDR3: TGTGCCAGCAGCTCTCAGGGGCTCTATGGCTACACCTTC.

V usage is TRBV19 and J usage is TRBJ1-5, with 7 nucleotides matching TRBD1. Germline V lookup: CDR1 LNHDA, CDR2 SQIVND (reference sequence). The V gene end was trimmed by 5 bases and the J gene end by 4 bases; junction bases not matched to a gene: 2. This CDR3 region has 13 residues. DNA for the CDR3: TGTGCCAGTAGTGCACAGGGGAATCAGCCCCAGCATTTT. Encoded protein: CASSAQGNQPQHF.

This clone has a handful of counts. The rearrangement joins TRBV4-1 to TRBJ1-6; the D gene is possibly TRBD1 (5 bases). V was shortened by 2 bases and J by 10 bases, with 15 bases between the two germline ends. The CDR3 is 15 amino acids. Germline V gene lookup returns CDR1 MGHRA and CDR2 YSYEKL. In DNA, the CDR3 is TGCGCCAGCAGCCAAAGTCCCAGGGATGGGTCACCCCTCCACTTT. Translating gives CASSQSPRDGSPLHF.

This chain connects TRBV5-4 to TRBJ2-7, with TRBD1 matching 7 bases. Germline CDR1 reads SGHNT; CDR2 reads YYREEE (reference sequence). The CDR3 is made up of 13 amino acids. The V and J ends lost 2 bases and 6 bases, in that order; junction bases with no gene match: 5. As DNA, the CDR3 is TGTGCCAGCAGCTTTTACAGGGGTGGCGAGCAGTACTTC. It specifies CASSFYRGGEQYF.

The chain couples TRBV23-1 to TRBJ1-1; D might be TRBD1 (5 bases). TRBV23-1 is an ORF, with its function uncertain. The CDR3 length is 14 residues. Trimming removed 1 base from V and 6 bases from J, with 12 bases in between. CDR3 amino acids: CASSQWGRVPEAFF. CDR3 DNA sequence: TGCGCCAGCAGTCAATGGGGCAGGGTCCCTGAAGCTTTCTTT.

This chain connects TRBV6-6 to TRBJ2-3; tentative D call: TRBD1 (5 bases). The CDR3 totals 15 residues. CDR1 is MNHNY, CDR2 SVGAGI, per germline (reference sequence). V lost 6 bases to trimming and J lost 2 bases, with 15 bases between them. The CDR3 is CASRIQALVTDTQYF. In DNA form, the CDR3 reads TGTGCCAGCAGGATACAGGCCTTGGTCACAGATACGCAGTATTTT.